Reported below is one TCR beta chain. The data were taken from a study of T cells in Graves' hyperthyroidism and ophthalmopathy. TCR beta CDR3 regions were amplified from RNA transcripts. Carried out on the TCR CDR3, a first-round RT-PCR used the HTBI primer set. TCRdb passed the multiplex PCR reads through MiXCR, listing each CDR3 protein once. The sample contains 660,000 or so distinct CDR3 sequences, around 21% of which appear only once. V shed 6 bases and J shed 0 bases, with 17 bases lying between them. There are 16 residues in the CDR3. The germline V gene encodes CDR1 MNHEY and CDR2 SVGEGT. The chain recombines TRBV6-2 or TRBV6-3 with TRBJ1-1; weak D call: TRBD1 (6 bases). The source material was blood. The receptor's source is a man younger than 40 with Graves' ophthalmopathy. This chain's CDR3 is CASRSGTQAMNTEAFF. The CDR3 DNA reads TGTGCCAGCAGATCCGGGACACAAGCTATGAACACTGAAGCTTTCTTT.